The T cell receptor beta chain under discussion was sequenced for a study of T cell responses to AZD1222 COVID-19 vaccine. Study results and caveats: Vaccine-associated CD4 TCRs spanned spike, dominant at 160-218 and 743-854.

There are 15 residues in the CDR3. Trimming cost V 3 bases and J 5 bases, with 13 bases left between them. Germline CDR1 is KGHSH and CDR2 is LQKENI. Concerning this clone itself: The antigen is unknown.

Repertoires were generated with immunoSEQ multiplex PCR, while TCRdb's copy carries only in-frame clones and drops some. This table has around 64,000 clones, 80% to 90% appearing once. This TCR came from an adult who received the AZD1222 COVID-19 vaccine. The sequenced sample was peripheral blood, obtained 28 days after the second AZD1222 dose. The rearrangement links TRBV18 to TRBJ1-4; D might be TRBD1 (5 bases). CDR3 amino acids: CASSPSGGTNEKLFF. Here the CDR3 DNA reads TGTGCCAGCTCACCGTCGGGGGGAACGAATGAAAAACTGTTTTTT.